Listed below are T cell receptor beta chains from one sample, sequenced in a study of OX40 agonist ivuxolimab in advanced cancers. TCRdb's table, derived via immunoSEQ multiplex PCR, lists solely in-frame clones and lacks some. The sample carries 60,000 to 75,000 clones, around 85% recorded once. Specimen: CD4+ or CD8+ T cells sorted from blood, collected in a trial of the OX40 agonist ivuxolimab. The receptors were sampled from an adult with an advanced solid tumor such as melanoma, head and neck, liver or kidney cancer. The CDR3 runs from the conserved cysteine through the conserved F or W. The D gene is left open where the match is weak. Where a row states a size, it is once, few, many or the class of an expanded clone; other rows omit it.

V: TRBV2
size: NA
J: TRBJ1-1
length: 15
D: NA
CDR3: CASSSDSRANTEAFF
DNA: TGTGCCAGCAGTTCGGACTCCCGCGCAAACACTGAAGCTTTCTTT

V: TRBV5-4
size: NA
J: TRBJ2-1
length: 16
D: TRBD1
CDR3: CASSLPGTGGRNEQFF
DNA: TGTGCCAGCAGCTTGCCGGGGACAGGGGGACGTAATGAGCAGTTCTTC

V: TRBV19
size: NA
J: TRBJ2-7
length: 12
D: NA
CDR3: CASPFKVYEQYF
DNA: TGTGCCAGCCCTTTTAAAGTCTACGAGCAGTACTTC

V: TRBV5-8
size: NA
J: TRBJ2-3
length: 16
D: TRBD2
CDR3: CASSPGRPREGGTQYF
DNA: TGTGCCAGCAGCCCTGGCCGTCCCCGGGAGGGGGGTACGCAGTATTTT

V: TRBV5-1
size: NA
J: TRBJ1-4
length: 14
D: TRBD1
CDR3: CASSRTGLNEKLFF
DNA: TGCGCCAGCTCCCGGACAGGCCTTAATGAAAAACTGTTTTTT

V: TRBV7-3
size: once
J: TRBJ1-2
length: 13
D: NA
CDR3: CASSLVADRGYTF
DNA: TGTGCCAGCAGCTTAGTGGCCGATAGAGGCTACACCTTC

V: TRBV11-3
size: NA
J: TRBJ2-7
length: 16
D: NA
CDR3: CASSLRKDTISYEQYF
DNA: TGTGCCAGCAGCTTAAGGAAGGACACGATCTCCTACGAGCAGTACTTC

V: TRBV10-3
size: once
J: TRBJ1-2
length: 15
D: NA
CDR3: CAISELDGRNYGYTF
DNA: TGTGCCATCAGTGAATTAGACGGACGGAACTATGGCTACACCTTC

V: TRBV28
size: NA
J: TRBJ2-5
length: 14
D: NA
CDR3: CASSLFRPGETQYF
DNA: TGTGCCAGCAGTTTATTCCGGCCGGGGGAGACCCAGTACTTC

V: TRBV13
size: NA
J: TRBJ2-7
length: 16
D: NA
CDR3: CASSPGGGVRSYEQYF
DNA: TGTGCCAGCAGCCCCGGGGGCGGGGTTCGTTCCTACGAGCAGTACTTC

V: TRBV18
size: NA
J: TRBJ1-2
length: 15
D: TRBD1
CDR3: CASSPPGTVKDGYTF
DNA: TGTGCCAGCTCACCACCGGGGACAGTTAAAGATGGCTACACCTTC

V: TRBV27
size: NA
J: TRBJ1-6
length: 15
D: NA
CDR3: CASSVQQAYNSPLHF
DNA: TGTGCCAGCAGTGTCCAACAGGCCTATAATTCACCCCTCCACTTT

V: TRBV4-3
size: few
J: TRBJ2-3
length: 15
D: NA
CDR3: CASSQAWPQPLAQYF
DNA: TGCGCCAGCAGCCAAGCTTGGCCGCAGCCCCTAGCGCAGTATTTT

V: TRBV7-6
size: few
J: TRBJ2-7
length: 13
D: TRBD1
CDR3: CASSLGQGGEQYF
DNA: TGTGCCAGCAGTTTGGGACAGGGGGGCGAGCAGTACTTC

V: TRBV7-2
size: NA
J: TRBJ1-2
length: 13
D: TRBD1
CDR3: CASSAGTGYGYTF
DNA: TGTGCCAGCAGCGCGGGGACAGGCTATGGCTACACCTTC

V: TRBV9
size: few
J: TRBJ1-1
length: 15
D: NA
CDR3: CASSVADSGNTEAFF
DNA: TGTGCCAGCAGCGTGGCGGACTCAGGGAACACTGAAGCTTTCTTT

V: TRBV2
size: NA
J: TRBJ1-5
length: 13
D: NA
CDR3: CASRGDSNQPQHF
DNA: TGTGCCAGCAGAGGAGATAGCAATCAGCCCCAGCATTTT